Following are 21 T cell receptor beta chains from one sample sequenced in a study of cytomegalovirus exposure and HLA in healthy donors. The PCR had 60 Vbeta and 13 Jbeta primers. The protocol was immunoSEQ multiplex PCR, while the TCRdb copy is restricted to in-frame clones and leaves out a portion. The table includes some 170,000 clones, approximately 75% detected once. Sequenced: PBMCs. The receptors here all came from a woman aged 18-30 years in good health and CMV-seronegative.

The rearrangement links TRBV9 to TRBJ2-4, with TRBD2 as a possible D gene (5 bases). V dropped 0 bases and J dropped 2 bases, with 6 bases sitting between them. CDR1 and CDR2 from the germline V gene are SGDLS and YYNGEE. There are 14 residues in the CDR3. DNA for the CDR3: TGTGCCAGCAGCGTAGGAGGGTCCAAAAACATTCAGTACTTC. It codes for CASSVGGSKNIQYF.

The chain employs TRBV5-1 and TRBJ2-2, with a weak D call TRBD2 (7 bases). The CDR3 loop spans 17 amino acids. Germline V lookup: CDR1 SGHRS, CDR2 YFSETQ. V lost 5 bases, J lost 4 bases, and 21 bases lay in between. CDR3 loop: CASRDLIGGAVTGELFF. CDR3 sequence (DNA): TGCGCCAGCAGGGACCTGATAGGGGGGGCCGTCACCGGGGAGCTGTTTTTT.

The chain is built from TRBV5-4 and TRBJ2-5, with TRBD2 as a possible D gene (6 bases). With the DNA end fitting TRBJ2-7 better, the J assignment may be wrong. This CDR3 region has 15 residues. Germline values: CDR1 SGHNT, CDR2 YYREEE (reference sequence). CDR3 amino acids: CASSLEAEGPYEQYF. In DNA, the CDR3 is TGTGCCAGCAGCTTGGAGGCGGAGGGCCCCTACGAGCAGTACTTC.

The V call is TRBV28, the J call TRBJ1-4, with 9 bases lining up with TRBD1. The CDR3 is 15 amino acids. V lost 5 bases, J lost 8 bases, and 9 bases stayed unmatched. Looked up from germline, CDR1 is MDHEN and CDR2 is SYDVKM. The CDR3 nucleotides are TGTGCCAGCAGTCCACCCGGACAGGGGTTCGAAAAACTGTTTTTT. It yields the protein CASSPPGQGFEKLFF.

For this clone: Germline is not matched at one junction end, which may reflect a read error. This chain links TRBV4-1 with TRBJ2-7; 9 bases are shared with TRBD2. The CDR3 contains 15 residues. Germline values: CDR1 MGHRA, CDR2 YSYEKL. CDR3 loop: CASSQDTSGSYEQYF. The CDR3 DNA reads TGTGCCAGCAGCCAAGATACTAGCGGGTCCTACGAGCAGTACTTC.

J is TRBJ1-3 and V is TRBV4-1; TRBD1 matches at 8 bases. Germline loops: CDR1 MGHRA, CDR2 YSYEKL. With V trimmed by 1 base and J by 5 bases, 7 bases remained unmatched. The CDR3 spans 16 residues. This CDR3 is CASSQVGTGLRNTIYF. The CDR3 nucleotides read TGCGCCAGCAGCCAAGTGGGGACAGGACTCAGAAACACCATATATTTT.

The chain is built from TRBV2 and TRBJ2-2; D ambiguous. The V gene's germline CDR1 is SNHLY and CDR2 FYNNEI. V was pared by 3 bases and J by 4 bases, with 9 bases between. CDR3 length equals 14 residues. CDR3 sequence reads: CASSDMALTGELFF. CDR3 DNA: TGTGCCAGCAGTGATATGGCCCTCACCGGGGAGCTGTTTTTT.

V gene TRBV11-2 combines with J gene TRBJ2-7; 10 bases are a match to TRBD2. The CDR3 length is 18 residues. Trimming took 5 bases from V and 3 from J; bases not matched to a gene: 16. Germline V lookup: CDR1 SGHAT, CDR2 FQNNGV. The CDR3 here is CASSQVIGVAGGGYEQYF. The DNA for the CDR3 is TGTGCCAGCAGCCAGGTTATTGGTGTAGCGGGAGGTGGCTACGAGCAGTACTTC.

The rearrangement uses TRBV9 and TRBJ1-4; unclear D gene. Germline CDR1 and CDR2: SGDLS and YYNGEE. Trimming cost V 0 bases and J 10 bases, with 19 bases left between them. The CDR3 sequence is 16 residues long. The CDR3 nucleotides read TGTGCCAGCAGCGTAGCAGATCGGGTGATGGAAGGAAAACTGTTTTTT. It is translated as CASSVADRVMEGKLFF.

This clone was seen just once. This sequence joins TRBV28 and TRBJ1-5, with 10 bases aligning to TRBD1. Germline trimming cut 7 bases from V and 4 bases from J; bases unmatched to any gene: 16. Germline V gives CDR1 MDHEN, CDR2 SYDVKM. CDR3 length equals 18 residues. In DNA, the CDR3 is TGTGCCAGCACCCTGAGGACAGGGGGTCTGGTTGGGAATCAGCCCCAGCATTTT. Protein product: CASTLRTGGLVGNQPQHF.

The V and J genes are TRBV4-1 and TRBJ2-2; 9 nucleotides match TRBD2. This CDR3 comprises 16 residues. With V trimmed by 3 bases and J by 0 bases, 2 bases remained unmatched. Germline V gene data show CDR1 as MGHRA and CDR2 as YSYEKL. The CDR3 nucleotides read TGCGCCAGCAGCCATGCTAGCGGGGCGAACACCGGGGAGCTGTTTTTT. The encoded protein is CASSHASGANTGELFF.

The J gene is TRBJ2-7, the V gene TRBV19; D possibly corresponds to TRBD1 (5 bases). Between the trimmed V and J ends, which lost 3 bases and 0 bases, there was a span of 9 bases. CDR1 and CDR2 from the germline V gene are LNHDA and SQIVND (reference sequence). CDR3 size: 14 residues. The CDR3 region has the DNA TGTGCCAGTAGTATCTTTGGGGCCTCCTACGAGCAGTACTTC. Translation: CASSIFGASYEQYF. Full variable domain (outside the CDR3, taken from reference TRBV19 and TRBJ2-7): DGGITQSPKYLFRKEGQNVTLSCEQNLNHDAMYWYRQDPGQGLRLIYYSQIVNDFQKGDIAEGYSVSREKKESFPLTVTSAQKNPTAFYLCASSIFGASYEQYFGPGTRLTVT.

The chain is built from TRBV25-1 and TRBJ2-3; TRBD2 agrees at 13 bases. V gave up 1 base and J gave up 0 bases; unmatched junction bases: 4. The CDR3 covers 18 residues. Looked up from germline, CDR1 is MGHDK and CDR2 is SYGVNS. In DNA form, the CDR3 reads TGTGCCAGCAGTGAATCTGGACTAGCGGGGGCGAGCACAGATACGCAGTATTTT. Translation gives CASSESGLAGASTDTQYF.

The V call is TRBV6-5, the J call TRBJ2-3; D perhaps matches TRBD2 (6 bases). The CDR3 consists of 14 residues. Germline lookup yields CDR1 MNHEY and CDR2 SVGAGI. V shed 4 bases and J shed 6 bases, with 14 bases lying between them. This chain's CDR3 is CASSSVRDLDTQYF. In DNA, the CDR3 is TGTGCCAGCAGTTCGGTTCGGGACTTGGATACGCAGTATTTT.

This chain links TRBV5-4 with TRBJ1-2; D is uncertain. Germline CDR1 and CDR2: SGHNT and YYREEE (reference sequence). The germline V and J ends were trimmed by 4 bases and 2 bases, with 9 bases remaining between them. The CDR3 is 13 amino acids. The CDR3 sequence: CASSPTGNYGYTF. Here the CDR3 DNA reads TGTGCCAGCAGCCCGACTGGAAACTATGGCTACACCTTC.

For the CDR3, the DNA is TGTGCCAGCACCATAGACAGGGTTAACTACGAGCAGTACTTC. Translation: CASTIDRVNYEQYF. The gene calls are TRBV28 and TRBJ2-5, with 7 positions matching TRBD1. The J call may be faulty, since TRBJ2-7 better matches the DNA end. This CDR3 has 14 residues. Germline CDR1 reads MDHEN; CDR2 reads SYDVKM.

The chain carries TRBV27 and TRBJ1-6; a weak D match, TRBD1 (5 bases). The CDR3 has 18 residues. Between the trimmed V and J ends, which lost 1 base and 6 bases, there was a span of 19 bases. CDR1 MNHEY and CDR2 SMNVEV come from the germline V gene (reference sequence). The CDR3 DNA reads TGTGCCAGCAGTTTATACTCGGCCAGGGTGTCGGGTAATTCACCCCTCCACTTT. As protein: CASSLYSARVSGNSPLHF.

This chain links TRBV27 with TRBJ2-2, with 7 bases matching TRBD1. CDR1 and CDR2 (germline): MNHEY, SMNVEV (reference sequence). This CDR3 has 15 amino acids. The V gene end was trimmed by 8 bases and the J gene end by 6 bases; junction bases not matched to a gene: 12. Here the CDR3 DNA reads TGTGCCAGCGGGACGAACAGGGGATGGGCCGGGGAGCTGTTTTTT. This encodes CASGTNRGWAGELFF.

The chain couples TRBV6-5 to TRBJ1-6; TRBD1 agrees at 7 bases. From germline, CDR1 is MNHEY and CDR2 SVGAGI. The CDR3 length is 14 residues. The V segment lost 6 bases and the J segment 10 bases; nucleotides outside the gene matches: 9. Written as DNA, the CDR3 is TGTGCCAGCAGATATGACAGGGTGGGATCACCCCTCCACTTT. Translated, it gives CASRYDRVGSPLHF.

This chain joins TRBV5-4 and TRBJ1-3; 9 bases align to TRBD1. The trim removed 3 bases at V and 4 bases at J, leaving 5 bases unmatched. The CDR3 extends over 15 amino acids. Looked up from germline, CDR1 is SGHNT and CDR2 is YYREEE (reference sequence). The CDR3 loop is CASSSGQGSGNTIYF. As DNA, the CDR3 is TGTGCCAGCAGCTCCGGACAGGGGAGCGGAAACACCATATATTTT.

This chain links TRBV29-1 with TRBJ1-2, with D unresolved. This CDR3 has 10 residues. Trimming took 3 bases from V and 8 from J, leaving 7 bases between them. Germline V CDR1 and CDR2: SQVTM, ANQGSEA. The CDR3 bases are TGCAGCGTTGATCGGAGAGGCTACACCTTC. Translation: CSVDRRGYTF.